This TCR beta chain is drawn from a study of cytomegalovirus exposure and HLA in healthy donors. For the study at large: An early data release held 70 million to 90 million unique TCRs from HLA-typed donors.

CDR3 length equals 16 residues. Germline V gives CDR1 KGHSH, CDR2 LQKENI. V trimming: 5 bases; J trimming: 0 bases; junction bases outside the gene matches: 6. A single count supports this clone. The antigen remains undetermined. Findings and limits, study-wide: The classifier reportedly diagnosed cytomegalovirus status with high sensitivity and specificity. As a later analysis showed, several of the most significant clusters appeared to be linked to common viral pathogens.

PCR involved 60 Vbeta and 13 Jbeta primers. The repertoire was sequenced with immunoSEQ multiplex PCR; TCRdb's copy has only in-frame clones and lacks some. The sample contains 85,000 to 100,000 clones, around nine tenths of which appear only once. The receptor comes from a man between 25 and 39 years old in good health and CMV-seropositive. J is TRBJ1-5 and V is TRBV18, with 8 bases fitting TRBD1. The sequencing input was PBMCs. CDR3 loop: CASSDQGAYSNQPQHF. DNA for the CDR3: TGTGCCAGCTCAGATCAGGGGGCTTATAGCAATCAGCCCCAGCATTTT.